The clone carrying this T cell receptor (beta chain) was detected ten times or more. Its antigen is still unknown. Combining a sample-barcoded 5' primer with a J-beta primer mix, a second PCR ran for about 7 to 11 cycles. TCRdb recomputed calls from the 5' RACE reads with MiXCR, one row per CDR3 protein. The table shows some 1.7 million distinct CDR3 sequences, with approximately 28% occurring only once. V gave up 0 bases and J gave up 5 bases; unmatched junction bases: 3. This CDR3 comprises 16 residues. Germline CDR1 reads LGHNA; CDR2 reads YNFKEQ. This entry comes from a study of blood T cells in healthy people across ages. Study-wide results and limits: The study lacked donor CMV status, which possibly confounded expanded clonotype changes. Considered underestimates were the diversity estimates obtained from one million T cells.

The sample consisted of blood. The chain combines TRBV4-2 with TRBJ2-3; 12 bases align to TRBD2. This sequence was found in a woman aged 25 to 39 in good health. CDR3 sequence: CASSQDRGLAGDTQYF. In DNA form, the CDR3 reads TGTGCCAGCAGCCAAGATAGGGGACTAGCGGGAGATACGCAGTATTTT.